These 23 T cell receptor beta chains were sequenced from one sample in a study of Graves' ophthalmopathy and Graves' hyperthyroidism. RNA transcripts were the template, and TCR beta CDR3 regions were amplified from them. HTBI primers primed a first-round RT-PCR, and a second-round multiplex PCR followed. Each CDR3 protein gets one entry after TCRdb re-called the multiplex PCR reads with MiXCR. There are 400,000 to 450,000 distinct CDR3 sequences in the sample; around 21% occur only once, and 2.5% to 3.5% lies in the top ten. Sequencing input: peripheral blood. These receptors were collected from a woman under 30 with stable Graves' hyperthyroidism.

This clonotype was counted ten times or more. The chain joins TRBV6-2 or TRBV6-3 to TRBJ2-3; D perhaps matches TRBD2 (6 bases). The CDR3 covers 16 residues. Germline V gives CDR1 MNHEY, CDR2 SVGEGT. Trimming cost V 7 bases and J 2 bases, with 19 bases left between them. CDR3 in DNA: TGTGCCAGCACCGAACCACGGGGAGGCCCCACAGATACGCAGTATTTT. Translated: CASTEPRGGPTDTQYF.

The table lists this clonotype with many counts. V gene TRBV3-1 combines with J gene TRBJ1-1; possible D gene TRBD1, 6 bases. The ends were cut back, 5 bases at V and 0 bases at J, with 13 bases in the middle. The CDR3 loop spans 15 amino acids. Germline V gene sequence: CDR1 LGHDT, CDR2 YNNKEL (reference sequence). In DNA form, the CDR3 reads TGTGCCAGCAGCAATCGGGGGGGCATGAACACTGAAGCTTTCTTT. Its translation is CASSNRGGMNTEAFF.

This chain uses TRBV27 with TRBJ1-2, with 7 bases matching TRBD1. From germline, CDR1 is MNHEY and CDR2 SMNVEV (reference sequence). Trimming removed 8 bases from V and 5 bases from J; junction bases left unmatched: 5. There are 12 residues in the CDR3. Here the CDR3 reads CASGTRGYGYTF. The CDR3 bases are TGTGCCAGCGGTACCAGGGGGTATGGCTACACCTTC.

This clonotype was picked up a small number of times. V usage is TRBV15 and J usage is TRBJ2-5, with D possibly TRBD2 on 6 matching bases. The V and J ends lost 2 bases and 4 bases respectively, with 14 bases between them. CDR3 length: 15 amino acids. CDR1 is LNHNV, CDR2 YYDKDF, per germline (reference sequence). DNA of the CDR3: TGTGCCACCAGCAGATACCTCCCCGGGGGAGAGACCCAGTACTTC. This gives the protein CATSRYLPGGETQYF.

This clonotype has a single count. The CDR3 DNA reads TGTGCCAGCAGAGTATCCGGGACAGGGGGCTTGGGTGGCTACACCTTC. This codes for CASRVSGTGGLGGYTF. The J gene is TRBJ1-2, the V gene TRBV2; 12 bases line up with TRBD1. The CDR3 runs to 16 residues. V shed 6 bases and J 7 bases; nucleotides not matched to a gene: 12. Looked up from germline, CDR1 is SNHLY and CDR2 is FYNNEI.

This clonotype showed up many times. The chain employs TRBV6-2 or TRBV6-3 and TRBJ2-7; 7 bases map to TRBD1. The CDR3 runs to 15 residues. Germline V gives CDR1 MNHEY, CDR2 SVGEGT. V lost 6 bases, J lost 2 bases, and 10 bases stayed unmatched. CDR3 region: CASRPTGAETYEQYF. In DNA form, the CDR3 reads TGTGCCAGCAGACCTACAGGGGCCGAAACCTACGAGCAGTACTTC.

This rearrangement joins TRBV5-1 to TRBJ1-2; TRBD1 matches at 9 bases. Unmatched junction bases numbered 6, after V lost 2 bases and J lost 4 bases. The CDR3 spans 15 residues. Germline V gene data show CDR1 as SGHRS and CDR2 as YFSETQ. CDR3 coding DNA: TGCGCCAGCAGCTTCCAGGGACAGGGAGGCTATGGCTACACCTTC. Protein: CASSFQGQGGYGYTF.

This clonotype was recorded many times. The chain has TRBV6-5 and TRBJ2-7; 10 bases are a match to TRBD1. Germline V gene sequence: CDR1 MNHEY, CDR2 SVGAGI. With 5 bases clipped from V and 1 base from J, the junction kept 5 bases outside the gene matches. The CDR3 runs to 15 residues. In nucleotides, the CDR3 is TGTGCCAGCAGTACACCGGGACAGGGGTCCTACGAGCAGTACTTC. Translation: CASSTPGQGSYEQYF.

The chain uses TRBV12-3 or TRBV12-4 and TRBJ1-1; TRBD1 is a possible D gene (6 bases). V was shortened by 5 bases and J by 6 bases, with 22 bases between the two germline ends. The CDR3 extends over 16 amino acids. CDR3 residues: CASSKGGDPGVAEAFF. The CDR3, as DNA: TGTGCCAGCAGTAAAGGGGGGGACCCCGGGGTGGCTGAAGCTTTCTTT.

A few counts support this clonotype. J is TRBJ1-6 and V is TRBV11-2; possible D gene TRBD1, 6 bases. Per germline, CDR1 SGHAT and CDR2 FQNNGV. V gave up 0 bases and J gave up 9 bases, with 12 bases separating them. This CDR3 spans 15 amino acids. This CDR3 is CASSLESGGASPLHF. In DNA form, the CDR3 reads TGTGCCAGCAGCTTAGAGTCTGGGGGCGCTTCACCCCTCCACTTT.

DNA of the CDR3: TGTGCCAGCAGTTTAGCAACCGTTAGCGGTGATGAGACCCAGTACTTC. Its protein is CASSLATVSGDETQYF. The chain employs TRBV28 and TRBJ2-5; D may be TRBD2 (6 bases). Germline V gene lookup returns CDR1 MDHEN and CDR2 SYDVKM. The CDR3 has 16 residues. V was trimmed by 2 bases and J by 5 bases, leaving 18 bases between them.

The rearrangement uses TRBV6-1 and TRBJ1-5, with D possibly TRBD1 on 6 matching bases. V was cut by 6 bases and J by 7 bases, with 16 bases left in between. From germline, CDR1 is MNHNS and CDR2 SASEGT. The CDR3 totals 14 residues. The CDR3 bases are TGTGCCAGCAGACAAAGAGGGGGTTGGCAGCCCCAGCATTTT. This translates into CASRQRGGWQPQHF.

This clonotype was seen ten or more times. The V gene is TRBV20-1, the J gene TRBJ2-7, with D unresolved. CDR3 length: 16 residues. V was shortened by 2 bases and J by 0 bases, with 17 bases between the two germline ends. Germline V gives CDR1 DFQATT, CDR2 SNEGSKA (reference sequence). The DNA of the CDR3 is TGCAGTGCTAGACCCCTACTCAGACTTGCCTCCTACGAGCAGTACTTC. Encoded protein: CSARPLLRLASYEQYF.

V usage is TRBV5-1 and J usage is TRBJ2-5, with D maybe TRBD1 (6 bases). The V gene's germline CDR1 is SGHRS and CDR2 YFSETQ. This CDR3 region has 16 residues. V lost 0 bases and J lost 2, with 14 bases in between. CDR3 coding DNA: TGCGCCAGCAGCTTGGGGCGACAGGCGGCGCAAGAGACCCAGTACTTC. It yields the protein CASSLGRQAAQETQYF.

This clonotype was detected many times. The chain employs TRBV27 and TRBJ1-5; 7 positions agree with TRBD1. The germline V gene encodes CDR1 MNHEY and CDR2 SMNVEV (reference sequence). The CDR3 contains 12 residues. Trimming removed 3 bases from V and 15 bases from J; junction bases left unmatched: 8. The CDR3 DNA is TGTGCCAGCAGTTTCCGGGGACAGTTATTGCATTTT. Translated: CASSFRGQLLHF.

The chain combines TRBV11-2 with TRBJ2-5; unclear D gene. The CDR3 spans 17 residues. CDR1 is SGHAT, CDR2 FQNNGV, per germline. Trimming took off 0 bases at V and 2 bases at J, with 16 bases between the two ends. CDR3 DNA: TGTGCCAGCAGCTTAGATTTGCGTGTTGGGGTTCAAGAGACCCAGTACTTC. Translated, it gives CASSLDLRVGVQETQYF.

The rearrangement joins TRBV20-1 to TRBJ2-5; 7 bases map to TRBD1. V shed 6 bases, J shed 1 base, and the junction held 2 bases outside the gene matches. The CDR3 has 12 residues. Germline assignment: CDR1 DFQATT and CDR2 SNEGSKA (reference sequence). The CDR3 bases are TGCAGTGCCTCAGGGGGCCAAGAGACCCAGTACTTC. This codes for CSASGGQETQYF.

This clonotype was observed many times. V usage is TRBV6-5 and J usage is TRBJ1-1; possible D gene TRBD1, 5 bases. Trimming stripped 0 bases from V and 1 base from J, with 12 bases between. Germline values: CDR1 MNHEY, CDR2 SVGAGI. There are 16 residues in the CDR3. The CDR3 DNA reads as TGTGCCAGCAGTTACTCGATTTGGGACCGGAACACTGAAGCTTTCTTT. It codes for CASSYSIWDRNTEAFF.

The V and J genes are TRBV28 and TRBJ2-7; no clear D. The CDR3 sequence is 15 residues long. Germline V gives CDR1 MDHEN, CDR2 SYDVKM. V dropped 2 bases and J dropped 4 bases, with 15 bases sitting between them. CDR3 residues: CASSLLSMSPYEQYF. The CDR3 nucleotides are TGTGCCAGCAGTTTACTCTCCATGAGTCCTTACGAGCAGTACTTC.

The rearrangement uses TRBV12-5 and TRBJ2-5; D possibly matches TRBD1 or TRBD2 (5 bases each). Trimming removed 7 bases from V and 8 bases from J, with 20 bases in between. CDR1 is LGHNT and CDR2 is FRNRAP in the germline V gene. The CDR3 has 14 residues. The CDR3 spells CASVLGARTLTQYF. The CDR3 DNA follows: TGTGCTAGTGTTCTAGGGGCGCGGACTCTAACCCAGTACTTC.

Only a few counts were recorded for this clonotype. J is TRBJ2-7 and V is TRBV5-1; D not certain. The V gene lost 5 bases and the J gene lost 0 bases, with 12 bases spanning the gap. CDR3 length: 14 residues. Germline-derived CDR1 and CDR2 are SGHRS and YFSETQ. CDR3 nucleotides: TGCGCCAGCAGGGCAGAGTTTTACTCCTACGAGCAGTACTTC. Its translation: CASRAEFYSYEQYF.

This clonotype was observed at least ten times. This sequence joins TRBV12-3 or TRBV12-4 and TRBJ1-2; D might be TRBD1 (6 bases). Trimming cost V 3 bases and J 3 bases, with 17 bases left between them. This CDR3 is 16 amino acids long. CDR3: CASSFGVGGAHYGYTF. In DNA, the CDR3 is TGTGCCAGCAGTTTCGGGGTCGGGGGGGCTCACTATGGCTACACCTTC.

This chain uses TRBV6-5 with TRBJ1-5; TRBD1 agrees at 8 bases. Germline V gene data show CDR1 as MNHEY and CDR2 as SVGAGI. After removal of 0 bases from V and 6 bases from J, the junction contained 7 bases not matched to a gene. This CDR3 has 16 amino acids. The CDR3 bases are TGTGCCAGCAGTTACTCGAATGACAGGGGAAGTCAGCCCCAGCATTTT. Translation: CASSYSNDRGSQPQHF.